The TCR beta chain described here comes from a study of Graves' ophthalmopathy and Graves' hyperthyroidism. RNA transcripts yielded amplified TCR beta CDR3 regions. HTBI-primed RT-PCR formed the first round, and a multiplex PCR formed the second. TCRdb reprocessed the multiplex PCR reads via MiXCR and lists one record per CDR3 protein. The profile shows some 350,000 distinct CDR3 sequences, approximately 18% of them singletons. With 3 bases clipped from V and 3 bases from J, the junction kept 12 bases outside the gene matches. This CDR3 contains 17 residues. The V gene's germline CDR1 is MNHEY and CDR2 SVGEGT. This clonotype occurred many times.

This receptor was taken from an adult woman with stable Graves' hyperthyroidism. The chain joins TRBV6-2 or TRBV6-3 to TRBJ2-7; 9 nucleotides align to TRBD1. Sequences were obtained from peripheral blood. The CDR3 reads CASSYNRDRDLLYEQYF. The CDR3 nucleotides read TGTGCCAGCAGTTATAACCGGGACAGGGATCTTCTCTACGAGCAGTACTTC.